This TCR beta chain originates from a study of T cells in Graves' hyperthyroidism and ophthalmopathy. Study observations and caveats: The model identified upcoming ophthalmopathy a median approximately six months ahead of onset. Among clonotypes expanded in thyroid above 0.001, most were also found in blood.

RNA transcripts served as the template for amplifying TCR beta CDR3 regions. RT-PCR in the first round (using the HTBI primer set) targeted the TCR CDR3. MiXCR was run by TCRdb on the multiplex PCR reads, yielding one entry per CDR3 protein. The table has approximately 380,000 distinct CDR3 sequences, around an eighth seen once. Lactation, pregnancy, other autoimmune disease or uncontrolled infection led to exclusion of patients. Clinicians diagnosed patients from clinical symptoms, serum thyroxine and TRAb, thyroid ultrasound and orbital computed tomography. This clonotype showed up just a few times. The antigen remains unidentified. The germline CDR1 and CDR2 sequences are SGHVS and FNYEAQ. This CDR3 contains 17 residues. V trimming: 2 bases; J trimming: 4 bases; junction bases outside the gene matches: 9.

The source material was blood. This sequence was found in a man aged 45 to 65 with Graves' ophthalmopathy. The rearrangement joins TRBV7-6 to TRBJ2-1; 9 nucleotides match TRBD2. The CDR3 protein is CASSLLSTSGKYNEQFF. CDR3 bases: TGTGCCAGCAGCTTACTTTCGACTAGCGGCAAGTACAATGAGCAGTTCTTC.